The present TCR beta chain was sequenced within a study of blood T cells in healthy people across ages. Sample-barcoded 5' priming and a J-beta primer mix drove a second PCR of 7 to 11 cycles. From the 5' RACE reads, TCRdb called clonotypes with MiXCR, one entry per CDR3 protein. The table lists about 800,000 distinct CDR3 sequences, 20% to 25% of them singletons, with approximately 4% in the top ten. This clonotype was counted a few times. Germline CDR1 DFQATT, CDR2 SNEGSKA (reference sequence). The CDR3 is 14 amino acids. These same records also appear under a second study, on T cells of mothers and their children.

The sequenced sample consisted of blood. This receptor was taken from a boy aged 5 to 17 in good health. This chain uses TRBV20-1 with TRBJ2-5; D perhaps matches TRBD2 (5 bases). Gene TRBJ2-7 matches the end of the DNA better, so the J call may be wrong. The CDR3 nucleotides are TGCAGTGCTAGGCTATCGCTAGCAAGGCACGAGCAGTACTTC. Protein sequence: CSARLSLARHEQYF.